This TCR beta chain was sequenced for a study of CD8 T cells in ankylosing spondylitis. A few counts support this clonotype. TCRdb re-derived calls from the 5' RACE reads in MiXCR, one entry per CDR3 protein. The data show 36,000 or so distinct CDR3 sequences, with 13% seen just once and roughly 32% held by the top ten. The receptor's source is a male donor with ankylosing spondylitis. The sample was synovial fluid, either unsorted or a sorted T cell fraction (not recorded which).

CDR3 residues: CASSLGGAETQYF. The CDR3 region has the DNA TGTGCCAGCAGCTTGGGCGGGGCGGAGACCCAGTACTTC. The chain is built from TRBV5-6 and TRBJ2-5, with D possibly matching TRBD2 (6 bases). The germline V and J ends were trimmed by 0 bases and 5 bases, with 8 bases remaining between them. This CDR3 has 13 residues. Germline V gives CDR1 SGHDT, CDR2 YYEEEE. Full variable domain (rest looked up from reference TRBV5-6 and TRBJ2-5): DAGVTQSPTHLIKTRGQQVTLRCSPKSGHDTVSWYQQALGQGPQFIFQYYEEEERQRGNFPDRFSGHQFPNYSSELNVNALLLGDSALYLCASSLGGAETQYFGPGTRLLVL.